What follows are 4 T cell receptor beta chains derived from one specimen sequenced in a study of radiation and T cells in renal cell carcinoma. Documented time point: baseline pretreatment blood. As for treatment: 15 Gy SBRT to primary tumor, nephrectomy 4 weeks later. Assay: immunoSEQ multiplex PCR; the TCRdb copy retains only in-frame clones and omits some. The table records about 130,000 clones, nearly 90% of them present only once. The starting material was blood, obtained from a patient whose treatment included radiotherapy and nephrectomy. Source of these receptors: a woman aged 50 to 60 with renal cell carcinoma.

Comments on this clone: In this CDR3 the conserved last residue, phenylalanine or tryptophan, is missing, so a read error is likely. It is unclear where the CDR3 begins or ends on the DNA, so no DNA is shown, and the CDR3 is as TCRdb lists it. CDR3 protein: CASSFRGSGMV. This chain links TRBV6-5 with TRBJ1-2. The CDR3 comprises 11 residues, both ends counted. Per germline, CDR1 MNHEY and CDR2 SVGAGI.

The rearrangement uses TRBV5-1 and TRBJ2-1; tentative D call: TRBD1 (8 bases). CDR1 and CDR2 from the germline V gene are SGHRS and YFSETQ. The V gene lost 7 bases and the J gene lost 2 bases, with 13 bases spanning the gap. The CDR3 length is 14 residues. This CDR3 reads CASGGGQAYNEQFF. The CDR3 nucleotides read TGCGCCAGCGGGGGGGGACAGGCCTACAATGAGCAGTTCTTC.

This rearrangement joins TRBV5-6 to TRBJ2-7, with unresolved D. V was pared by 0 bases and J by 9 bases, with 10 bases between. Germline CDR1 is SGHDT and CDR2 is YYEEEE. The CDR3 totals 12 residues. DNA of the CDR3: TGTGCCAGCAGCTTGGGTCCGGCAGGGCAGTACTTC. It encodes CASSLGPAGQYF.

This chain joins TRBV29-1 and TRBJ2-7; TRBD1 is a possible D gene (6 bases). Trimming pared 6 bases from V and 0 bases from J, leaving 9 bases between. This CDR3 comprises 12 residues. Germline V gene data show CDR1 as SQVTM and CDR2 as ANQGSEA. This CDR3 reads CSVRDNSYEQYF. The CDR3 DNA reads TGCAGCGTCCGGGACAACTCCTACGAGCAGTACTTC.